This T cell receptor (beta chain) was captured by sequencing in a study of regulatory T cells in long-lasting Graves disease. Study conclusions and caveats: A limited number of samples was an acknowledged limitation.

This clonotype was counted at least ten times. The antigen is unknown. Documented time point: newly diagnosed GD, antithyroid drugs for less than 3 months. The TCR library used RNA extracted from PBMCs. Patients were enrolled at an endocrinology department in Xi'an, China. The CDR3 has 16 amino acids. Per germline, CDR1 KGHSY and CDR2 FQNENV. V was clipped by 0 bases and J by 6 bases, with 17 bases between them. Combining iRepertoire HTBI primers with Arm-PCR of CDR3 regions, the authors built TCR beta libraries. TCRdb reanalysed the multiplex PCR reads using MiXCR and keeps one entry per CDR3 protein. The sample consists of over 200,000 distinct CDR3 sequences, approximately 18% of them appearing once. This sample also appeared in a second study, on T cells in Graves' hyperthyroidism and ophthalmopathy. That study reports: Most thyroid clonotypes expanded above 0.001 were also detected in blood.

This TCR came from a woman aged 30 to 39 with Graves disease. The input for sequencing was peripheral blood mononuclear cells (PBMCs), taken at new diagnosis, from a patient treated with antithyroid drugs. V usage is TRBV16 and J usage is TRBJ1-1; maybe TRBD1 (5 bases). The CDR3 nucleotides read TGTGCCAGCAGCCAATCGATCGGGACGGGCGTCCCTGAAGCTTTCTTT. Its translation: CASSQSIGTGVPEAFF. Full variable domain (remainder filled in from reference TRBV16 and TRBJ1-1): GEEVAQTPKHLVRGEGQKAKLYCAPIKGHSYVFWYQQVLKNEFKFLISFQNENVFDETGMPKERFSAKCLPNSPCSLEIQATKLEDSAVYFCASSQSIGTGVPEAFFGQGTRLTVV.